A single sample gave rise to the 25 T cell receptor beta chains below, sequenced in a study of cytomegalovirus exposure and HLA in healthy donors. A multiplex PCR was run with 60 Vbeta primers and 13 Jbeta primers. Using immunoSEQ multiplex PCR, the repertoire was profiled, and TCRdb retains in-frame clones only, with some absent. The sample lists nearly 200,000 clones; approximately 87% were seen once. Sequencing used PBMCs. The source of these receptors is a man aged 25 to 40 in good health and CMV-seronegative.

The chain combines TRBV27 with TRBJ1-2; 7 bases are a match to TRBD1. With 3 bases clipped from V and 5 bases from J, the junction kept 9 bases outside the gene matches. The CDR3 has 15 residues. Looked up from germline, CDR1 is MNHEY and CDR2 is SMNVEV (reference sequence). CDR3 sequence: CASSFSDRALYGYTF. CDR3 coding DNA: TGTGCCAGCAGTTTCTCAGACAGGGCGTTGTATGGCTACACCTTC.

The chain joins TRBV7-6 to TRBJ1-1; 9 bases agree with TRBD1. V lost 2 bases and J lost 5; bases outside the gene matches: 6. Germline V gene sequence: CDR1 SGHVS, CDR2 FNYEAQ. The CDR3 totals 15 residues. CDR3 bases: TGTGCCAGCAGCTTAAGGACAGGGGTAAGGACTGAAGCTTTCTTT. This codes for CASSLRTGVRTEAFF.

The V call is TRBV19, the J call TRBJ1-5; 7 positions match TRBD1. CDR3 size: 16 residues. CDR1 and CDR2 from the germline V gene are LNHDA and SQIVND (reference sequence). The V segment lost 5 bases and the J segment 0 bases; nucleotides outside the gene matches: 7. Written as DNA, the CDR3 is TGTGCCAGTAGTGGCCCCGGGACAGATAGCAATCAGCCCCAGCATTTT. Translation gives CASSGPGTDSNQPQHF.

CDR3 region: CASSPPRGLGPQHF. DNA for the CDR3: TGTGCCAGCAGCCCCCCCAGGGGGCTAGGGCCCCAGCATTTT. The rearrangement joins TRBV7-9 to TRBJ1-5; 8 positions match TRBD1. The germline CDR1 and CDR2 sequences are SEHNR and FQNEAQ (reference sequence). The junction had 9 bases not matched to a gene; V was cut back by 5 bases and J by 9 bases. This CDR3 is 14 amino acids long.

V is TRBV14 and J is TRBJ1-2; 8 bases fit TRBD1. This CDR3 has 15 residues. V dropped 6 bases and J dropped 5; count of bases not matched to a gene: 11. Per the germline V gene, CDR1 is SGHDN and CDR2 is FVKESK. Here the CDR3 reads CASSQQGVWMYGYTF. The CDR3, as DNA: TGTGCCAGCAGTCAACAGGGGGTTTGGATGTATGGCTACACCTTC.

This clone was picked up one time. This chain links TRBV5-5 with TRBJ2-2, with 7 positions matching TRBD1. V dropped 2 bases and J dropped 3; count of bases not matched to a gene: 4. Germline lookup yields CDR1 SGHKS and CDR2 YYEKEE (reference sequence). The CDR3 is 15 residues long. CDR3 region: CASSFGTADTGELFF. CDR3 DNA sequence: TGTGCCAGCAGCTTTGGGACAGCTGACACCGGGGAGCTGTTTTTT.

In regard to this clone: Sequence at one end of the junction differs from germline and may be a read error. This chain uses TRBV6-6 with TRBJ2-6; TRBD1 might be the D (5 bases). The CDR3 has 16 residues. Germline V gives CDR1 MNHNY, CDR2 SVGAGI (reference sequence). The CDR3 DNA reads TGTGCCAGCAGTTACTCTATAGCCACTGGGGCCAACGGCCTGACTTTC. This codes for CASSYSIATGANGLTF.

This sequence joins TRBV4-2 and TRBJ1-4; possibly TRBD1 for D (5 bases). CDR1 and CDR2 from the germline V gene are LGHNA and YNFKEQ. V was clipped by 0 bases and J by 2 bases, with 13 bases between them. This CDR3 is built from 17 residues. DNA for the CDR3: TGTGCCAGCAGCCAAGATACCAGGGAACCTACTAATGAAAAACTGTTTTTT. It translates to CASSQDTREPTNEKLFF.

The chain joins TRBV2 to TRBJ1-5, with 7 bases fitting TRBD1. The CDR3 has 15 residues. In germline, CDR1 is SNHLY, CDR2 FYNNEI. The J segment lost 4 bases and the V segment lost 2 bases, leaving 5 bases of the junction unmatched. As DNA, the CDR3 is TGTGCCAGCAGTGAACGGGCAGGGGGAAATCAGCCCCAGCATTTT. Its protein product is CASSERAGGNQPQHF. The variable domain in full, with the rest retrieved from reference TRBV2 and TRBJ1-5, is EPEVTQTPSHQVTQMGQEVILRCVPISNHLYFYWYRQILGQKVEFLVSFYNNEISEKSEIFDDQFSVERPDGSNFTLKIRSTKLEDSAMYFCASSERAGGNQPQHFGDGTRLSIL.

V is TRBV5-6 and J is TRBJ1-2; no definite D call. V was cut by 2 bases and J by 4 bases, with 6 bases left in between. This CDR3 spans 12 amino acids. Per germline, CDR1 SGHDT and CDR2 YYEEEE. CDR3 nucleotides: TGTGCCAGCAGCTTTGATAGCTATGGCTACACCTTC. Translating gives CASSFDSYGYTF.

For this clone: A read error may account for a junction end that differs from germline. The CDR3 loop reads CAIRAAGGSYEQHF. CDR3 nucleotide sequence: TGTGCCATCAGGGCCGCGGGCGGATCCTACGAGCAGCACTTC. The chain joins TRBV10-3 to TRBJ2-7, with D perhaps matching TRBD2 (5 bases). The V gene's germline CDR1 is ENHRY and CDR2 SYGVKD. This CDR3 comprises 14 residues.

The CDR3 is CASSSAIAGPSYEQYF. CDR3 sequence (DNA): TGTGCCAGCAGTTCGGCGATAGCGGGGCCCTCCTACGAGCAGTACTTC. The chain joins TRBV28 to TRBJ2-5; 8 positions agree with TRBD2. The better agreement between TRBJ2-7 and the DNA end casts doubt on the J call. The CDR3 is 16 residues long. Germline loops: CDR1 MDHEN, CDR2 SYDVKM.

CDR3 protein: CASRPTSGGYSYEQYF. The CDR3 DNA reads as TGTGCCAGCAGACCTACCTCAGGGGGCTACTCCTACGAGCAGTACTTC. V and J are TRBV28 and TRBJ2-7; 8 bases are shared with TRBD1. This CDR3 has 16 residues. Germline CDR1 and CDR2: MDHEN and SYDVKM. J was trimmed by 0 bases and V by 6 bases; bases with no gene match: 10. Together with reference TRBV28 and TRBJ2-7, the CDR3 gives the full variable domain: DVKVTQSSRYLVKRTGEKVFLECVQDMDHENMFWYRQDPGLGLRLIYFSYDVKMKEKGDIPEGYSVSREKKERFSLILESASTNQTSMYLCASRPTSGGYSYEQYFGPGTRLTVT.

The CDR3 loop reads CATSREPQGYYNEQFF. DNA for the CDR3: TGTGCCACCAGCAGAGAGCCACAGGGGTACTACAATGAGCAGTTCTTC. V gene TRBV15 combines with J gene TRBJ2-1; 7 nucleotides agree with TRBD1. The junction had 5 bases not matched to a gene; V was cut back by 0 bases and J by 3 bases. This CDR3 has 16 amino acids. Germline CDR1 reads LNHNV; CDR2 reads YYDKDF (reference sequence). Full variable domain (missing parts from reference TRBV15 and TRBJ2-1): DAMVIQNPRYQVTQFGKPVTLSCSQTLNHNVMYWYQQKSSQAPKLLFHYYDKDFNNEADTPDNFQSRRPNTSFCFLDIRSPGLGDTAMYLCATSREPQGYYNEQFFGPGTRLTVL.

The rearrangement joins TRBV2 to TRBJ1-2; tentative D call: TRBD1 (6 bases). The length of the CDR3 is 13 residues. Trimming took 4 bases from V and 2 from J, leaving 8 bases between them. Germline loops: CDR1 SNHLY, CDR2 FYNNEI. The CDR3 sequence: CASSATGNYGYTF. The CDR3, as DNA: TGTGCCAGCAGTGCTACAGGGAACTATGGCTACACCTTC.

A single count supports this clone. The chain uses TRBV5-1 and TRBJ2-2; perhaps TRBD2 as D (5 bases). Germline V gene lookup returns CDR1 SGHRS and CDR2 YFSETQ. V lost 4 bases, J lost 5 bases, and 6 bases lay in between. This CDR3 has 12 residues. The CDR3 is CASSRGTGELFF. The DNA of the CDR3 is TGCGCCAGCAGCCGAGGGACCGGGGAGCTGTTTTTT.

The rearrangement uses TRBV7-9 and TRBJ2-2, with TRBD2 matching over 12 bases. The germline V gene encodes CDR1 SEHNR and CDR2 FQNEAQ (reference sequence). This CDR3 spans 17 amino acids. The CDR3 region is CFAFGGTSGFNTGELFF. In DNA form, the CDR3 reads TGTTTTGCGTTCGGAGGGACTAGCGGGTTCAACACCGGGGAGCTGTTTTTT.

V is TRBV5-1 and J is TRBJ1-1, with D maybe TRBD1 (6 bases). Germline CDR1 and CDR2: SGHRS and YFSETQ. The CDR3 spans 15 residues. V lost 3 bases to trimming and J lost 3 bases, with 15 bases between them. CDR3: CASSSGTGRDTEAFF. Written as DNA, the CDR3 is TGCGCCAGCAGCTCCGGTACAGGGAGAGACACTGAAGCTTTCTTT.

The CDR3 coding sequence is TGTGCCAGCAGTGAGACTAGCGGGGGGGCAGATACGCAGTATTTT. Amino acids: CASSETSGGADTQYF. The V call is TRBV6-1, the J call TRBJ2-3, with 14 bases aligning to TRBD2. This CDR3 has 15 amino acids. Germline loops: CDR1 MNHNS, CDR2 SASEGT. J lost 4 bases, V lost 3 bases, and 0 bases had no gene match.

The rearrangement joins TRBV7-9 to TRBJ2-7, with D possibly TRBD1 on 6 matching bases. There are 14 residues in the CDR3. V shed 1 base and J shed 5 bases, with 12 bases lying between them. The germline gives CDR1 SEHNR, CDR2 FQNEAQ (reference sequence). CDR3 residues: CASSLGWDKNEQYF. The CDR3, as DNA: TGTGCCAGCAGCTTAGGCTGGGACAAAAACGAGCAGTACTTC. The whole variable domain, remainder taken from reference TRBV7-9 and TRBJ2-7, is DTGVSQNPRHKITKRGQNVTFRCDPISEHNRLYWYRQTLGQGPEFLTYFQNEAQLEKSRLLSDRFSAERPKGSFSTLEIQRTEQGDSAMYLCASSLGWDKNEQYFGPGTRLTVT.

The rearrangement uses TRBV5-4 and TRBJ1-2; the D gene is possibly TRBD1 (5 bases). V lost 0 bases and J lost 6, with 15 bases in between. Germline loops: CDR1 SGHNT, CDR2 YYREEE (reference sequence). The CDR3 totals 15 residues. The CDR3: CASSLAAGNRNGYTF. Here the CDR3 DNA reads TGTGCCAGCAGCTTGGCGGCAGGGAACAGGAATGGCTACACCTTC.

The V gene is TRBV30, the J gene TRBJ1-5; 7 bases line up with TRBD1. This CDR3 is 14 amino acids long. Per the germline V gene, CDR1 is GTSNPN and CDR2 is SVGIG (reference sequence). V shed 1 base, J shed 2 bases, and the junction held 2 bases outside the gene matches. As DNA, the CDR3 is TGTGCCTGGAGTGCAGGACAGGGCAATCAGCCCCAGCATTTT. As protein: CAWSAGQGNQPQHF.

J is TRBJ2-3 and V is TRBV19, with D possibly matching TRBD1 (7 bases). The CDR3 runs to 17 residues. V lost 5 bases and J lost 2, with 20 bases in between. Germline loops: CDR1 LNHDA, CDR2 SQIVND (reference sequence). The CDR3 loop reads CASSPYGGRGFTDTQYF. DNA for the CDR3: TGTGCCAGTAGTCCCTACGGGGGCAGGGGGTTCACAGATACGCAGTATTTT. Full variable domain (rest looked up from reference TRBV19 and TRBJ2-3): DGGITQSPKYLFRKEGQNVTLSCEQNLNHDAMYWYRQDPGQGLRLIYYSQIVNDFQKGDIAEGYSVSREKKESFPLTVTSAQKNPTAFYLCASSPYGGRGFTDTQYFGPGTRLTVL.

This chain links TRBV7-9 with TRBJ2-7; possibly TRBD2 for D (6 bases). V lost 5 bases and J lost 7, with 21 bases in between. CDR3 length: 15 residues. CDR1 and CDR2 from the germline V gene are SEHNR and FQNEAQ (reference sequence). The CDR3 sequence: CASSPQGGVTREQYF. CDR3 DNA: TGTGCCAGCAGCCCCCAGGGAGGAGTAACCAGGGAGCAGTACTTC.

V gene TRBV18 combines with J gene TRBJ2-7; TRBD1 matches 8 bases. CDR3 size: 14 residues. Unmatched junction bases numbered 4, after V lost 3 bases and J lost 3 bases. Per germline, CDR1 KGHSH and CDR2 LQKENI. CDR3 sequence: CASSPGTGYYEQYF. Written as DNA, the CDR3 is TGTGCCAGCTCACCCGGGACAGGATACTACGAGCAGTACTTC.